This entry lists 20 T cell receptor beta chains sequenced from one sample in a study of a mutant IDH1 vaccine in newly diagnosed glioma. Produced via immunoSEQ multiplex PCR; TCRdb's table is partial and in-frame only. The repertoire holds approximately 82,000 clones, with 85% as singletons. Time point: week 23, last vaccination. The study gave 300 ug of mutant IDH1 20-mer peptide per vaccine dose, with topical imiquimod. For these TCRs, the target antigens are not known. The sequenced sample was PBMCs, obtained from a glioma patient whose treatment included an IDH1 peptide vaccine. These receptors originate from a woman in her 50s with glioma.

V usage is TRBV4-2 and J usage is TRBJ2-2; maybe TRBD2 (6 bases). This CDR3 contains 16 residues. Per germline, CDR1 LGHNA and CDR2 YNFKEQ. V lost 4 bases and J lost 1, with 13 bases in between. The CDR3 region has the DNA TGTGCCAGCAGCCCCAGGGCGGGAAGGAACACCGGGGAGCTGTTTTTT. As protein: CASSPRAGRNTGELFF.

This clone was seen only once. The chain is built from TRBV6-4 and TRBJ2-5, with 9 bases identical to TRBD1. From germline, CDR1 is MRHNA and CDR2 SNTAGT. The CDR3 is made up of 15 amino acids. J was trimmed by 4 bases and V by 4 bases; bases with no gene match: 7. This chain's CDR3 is CASSAPRGQGETQYF. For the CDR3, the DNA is TGTGCCAGCAGTGCGCCCCGGGGACAGGGAGAGACCCAGTACTTC.

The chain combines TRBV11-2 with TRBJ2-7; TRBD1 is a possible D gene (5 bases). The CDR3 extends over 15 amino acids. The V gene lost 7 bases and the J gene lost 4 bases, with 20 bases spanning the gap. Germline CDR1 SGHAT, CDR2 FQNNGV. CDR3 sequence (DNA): TGTGCCAGCACCACCAGGTGGGGTGGGGCATACGAGCAGTACTTC. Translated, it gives CASTTRWGGAYEQYF.

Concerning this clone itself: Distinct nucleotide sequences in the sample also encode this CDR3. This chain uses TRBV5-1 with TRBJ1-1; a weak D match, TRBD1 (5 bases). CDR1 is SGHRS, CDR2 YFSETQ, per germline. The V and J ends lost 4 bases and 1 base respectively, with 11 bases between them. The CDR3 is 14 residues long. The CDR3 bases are TGCGCCAGCAGCCTGGGGGGGTGGAACACTGAAGCTTTCTTT. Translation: CASSLGGWNTEAFF.

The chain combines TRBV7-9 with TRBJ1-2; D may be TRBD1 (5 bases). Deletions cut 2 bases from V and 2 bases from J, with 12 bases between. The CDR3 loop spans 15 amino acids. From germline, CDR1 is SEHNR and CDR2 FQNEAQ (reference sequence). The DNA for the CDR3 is TGTGCCAGCAGCTTACCTTGGGGCAGGAACTATGGCTACACCTTC. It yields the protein CASSLPWGRNYGYTF. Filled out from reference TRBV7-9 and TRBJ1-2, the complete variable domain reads DTGVSQNPRHKITKRGQNVTFRCDPISEHNRLYWYRQTLGQGPEFLTYFQNEAQLEKSRLLSDRFSAERPKGSFSTLEIQRTEQGDSAMYLCASSLPWGRNYGYTFGSGTRLTVV.

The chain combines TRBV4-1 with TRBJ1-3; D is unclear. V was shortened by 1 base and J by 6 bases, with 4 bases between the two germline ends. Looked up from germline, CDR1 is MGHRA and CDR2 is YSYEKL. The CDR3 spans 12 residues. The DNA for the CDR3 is TGCGCCAGCAGCCAAGGCGTAAACACCATATATTTT. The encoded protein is CASSQGVNTIYF.

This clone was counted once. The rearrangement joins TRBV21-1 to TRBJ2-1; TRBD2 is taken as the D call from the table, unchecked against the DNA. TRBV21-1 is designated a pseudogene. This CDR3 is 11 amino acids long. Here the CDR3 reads CASSTDNEQFF. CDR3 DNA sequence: TGTGCCAGCAGCACGGACAATGAGCAGTTCTTC.

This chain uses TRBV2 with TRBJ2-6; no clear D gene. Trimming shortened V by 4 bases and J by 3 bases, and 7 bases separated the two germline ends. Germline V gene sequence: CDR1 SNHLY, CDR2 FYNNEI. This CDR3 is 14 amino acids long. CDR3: CASSARFGANVLTF. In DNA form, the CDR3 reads TGTGCCAGCAGTGCTAGGTTTGGGGCCAACGTCCTGACTTTC.

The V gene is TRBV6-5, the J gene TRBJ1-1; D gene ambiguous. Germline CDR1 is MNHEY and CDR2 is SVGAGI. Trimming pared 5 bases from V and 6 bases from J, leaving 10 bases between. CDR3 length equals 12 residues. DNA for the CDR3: TGTGCCAGCAGTGAAAGTATCGCTGAAGCTTTCTTT. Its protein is CASSESIAEAFF.

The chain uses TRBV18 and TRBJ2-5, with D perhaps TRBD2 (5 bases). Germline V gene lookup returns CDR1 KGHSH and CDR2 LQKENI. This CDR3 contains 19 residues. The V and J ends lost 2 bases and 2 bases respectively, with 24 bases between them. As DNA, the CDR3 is TGTGCCAGCTCACCATTGTACCTAGCCGGTGCCCGGGGACAAGAGACCCAGTACTTC. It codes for CASSPLYLAGARGQETQYF.

The CDR3 coding sequence is TGTGCCAGCAGCTTAGAAGGTGCAGGGGTTTTTGGCAATGAGCAGTTCTTC. It codes for CASSLEGAGVFGNEQFF. The V and J genes are TRBV11-2 and TRBJ2-1; D might be TRBD1 (6 bases). CDR1 and CDR2 (germline): SGHAT, FQNNGV. Trimming stripped 0 bases from V and 6 bases from J, with 18 bases between. The CDR3 is 17 residues long.

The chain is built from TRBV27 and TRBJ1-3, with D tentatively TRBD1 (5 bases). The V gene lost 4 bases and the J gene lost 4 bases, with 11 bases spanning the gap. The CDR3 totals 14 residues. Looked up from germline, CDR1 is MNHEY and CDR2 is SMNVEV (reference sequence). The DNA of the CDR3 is TGTGCCAGCAGTTCCACAGGTGCAGGAAACACCATATATTTT. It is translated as CASSSTGAGNTIYF.

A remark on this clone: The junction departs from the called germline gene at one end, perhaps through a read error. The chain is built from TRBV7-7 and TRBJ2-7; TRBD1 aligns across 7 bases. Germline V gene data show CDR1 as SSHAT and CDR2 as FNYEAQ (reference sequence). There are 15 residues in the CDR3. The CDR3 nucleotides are TGTGCTAGCAGCTTAGCGTCGACAGGGCCCTACGAGCAGTACTTC. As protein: CASSLASTGPYEQYF.

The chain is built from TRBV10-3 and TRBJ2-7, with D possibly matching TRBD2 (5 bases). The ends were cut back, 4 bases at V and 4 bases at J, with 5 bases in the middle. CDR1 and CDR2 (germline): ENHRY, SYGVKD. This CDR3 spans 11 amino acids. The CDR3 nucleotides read TGTGCCATCAGTGCGGGATACGAGCAGTACTTC. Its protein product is CAISAGYEQYF.

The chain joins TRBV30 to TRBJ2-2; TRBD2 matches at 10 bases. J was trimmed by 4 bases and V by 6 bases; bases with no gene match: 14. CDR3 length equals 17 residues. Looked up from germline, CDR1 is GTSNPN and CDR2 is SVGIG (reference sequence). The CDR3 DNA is TGTGCCTGCCATCCCCGGCTAGCGGGAGTGGTCACCGGGGAGCTGTTTTTT. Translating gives CACHPRLAGVVTGELFF.

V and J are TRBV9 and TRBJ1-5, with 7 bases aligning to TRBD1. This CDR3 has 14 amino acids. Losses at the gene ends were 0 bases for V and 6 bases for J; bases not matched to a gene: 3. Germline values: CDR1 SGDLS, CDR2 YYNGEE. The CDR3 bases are TGTGCCAGCAGCGTAGGACAGGGAGGTCAGCCCCAGCATTTT. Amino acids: CASSVGQGGQPQHF. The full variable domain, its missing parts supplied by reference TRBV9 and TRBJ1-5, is DSGVTQTPKHLITATGQRVTLRCSPRSGDLSVYWYQQSLDQGLQFLIQYYNGEERAKGNILERFSAQQFPDLHSELNLSSLELGDSALYFCASSVGQGGQPQHFGDGTRLSIL.

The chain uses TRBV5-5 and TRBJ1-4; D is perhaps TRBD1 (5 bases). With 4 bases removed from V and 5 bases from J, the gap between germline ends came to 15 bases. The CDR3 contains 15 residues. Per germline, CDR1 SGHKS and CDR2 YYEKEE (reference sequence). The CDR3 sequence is CASSPQARENEKLFF. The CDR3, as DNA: TGTGCCAGCAGCCCCCAGGCCAGGGAGAATGAAAAACTGTTTTTT.

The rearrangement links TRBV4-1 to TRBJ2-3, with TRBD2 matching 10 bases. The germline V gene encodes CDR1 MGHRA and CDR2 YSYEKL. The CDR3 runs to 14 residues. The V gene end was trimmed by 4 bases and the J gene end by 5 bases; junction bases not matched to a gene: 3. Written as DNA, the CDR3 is TGCGCCAGCAGCCGGACTAGCGGAGAAGATACGCAGTATTTT. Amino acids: CASSRTSGEDTQYF.

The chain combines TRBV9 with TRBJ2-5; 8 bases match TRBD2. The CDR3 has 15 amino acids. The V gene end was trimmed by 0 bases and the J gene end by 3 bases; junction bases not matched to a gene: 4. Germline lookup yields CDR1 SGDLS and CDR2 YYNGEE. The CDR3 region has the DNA TGTGCCAGCAGCGTAGGGGGTAGCGGGAAAGAGACCCAGTACTTC. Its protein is CASSVGGSGKETQYF.

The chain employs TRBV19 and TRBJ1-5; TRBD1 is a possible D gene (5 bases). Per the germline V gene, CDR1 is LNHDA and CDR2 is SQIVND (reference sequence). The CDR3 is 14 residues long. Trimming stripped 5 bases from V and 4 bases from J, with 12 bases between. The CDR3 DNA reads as TGTGCCAGTAGTGACTGGGACGAAAATCAGCCCCAGCATTTT. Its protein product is CASSDWDENQPQHF.